The 20 T cell receptor beta chains presented below share a single source sample, sequenced in a study of radiation and T cells in renal cell carcinoma. Noted time point: blood 4 weeks post-SBRT, at nephrectomy. The treatment here: 15 Gy SBRT to primary tumor, nephrectomy 4 weeks later. Measured with immunoSEQ multiplex PCR; TCRdb has only the in-frame clones, and not every one. Of 150,000 to 200,000 clones detected, 88% appear once; the ten largest clones hold about 10%. This sample comprised blood, obtained from a patient whose treatment included radiotherapy and nephrectomy. Source of these receptors: a woman aged 50 to 65 with renal cell carcinoma.

In DNA, the CDR3 is TGTGCCAGCAGCTCTACTAGCGCCTTCTACAATGAGCAGTTCTTC. This encodes CASSSTSAFYNEQFF. This chain connects TRBV7-6 to TRBJ2-1; 7 nucleotides match TRBD2. The ends lost 4 bases at V and 3 bases at J; junction bases unmatched: 6. The CDR3 is 15 residues long. Germline V lookup: CDR1 SGHVS, CDR2 FNYEAQ.

The chain carries TRBV6-5 and TRBJ1-1, with D perhaps TRBD1 (6 bases). Germline CDR1 and CDR2: MNHEY and SVGAGI. V lost 11 bases and J 7 bases, leaving 17 bases between the germline ends. CDR3 size: 12 residues. Here the CDR3 reads CAVRSGALEAFF. The CDR3 nucleotides read TGTGCCGTCCGGTCAGGGGCCCTTGAAGCTTTCTTT.

This clone was counted only a few times. The chain carries TRBV6-6 and TRBJ2-3, with a tentative D call TRBD2 (5 bases). Trimming shortened V by 2 bases and J by 11 bases, and 5 bases separated the two germline ends. This CDR3 spans 10 amino acids. Looked up from germline, CDR1 is MNHNY and CDR2 is SVGAGI (reference sequence). The CDR3 here is CASSYGGQYF. The CDR3 nucleotides read TGTGCCAGCAGTTACGGAGGGCAGTATTTT.

This clone was counted once. The chain recombines TRBV5-1 with TRBJ1-4; D is uncertain. Germline V gene lookup returns CDR1 SGHRS and CDR2 YFSETQ. Trimming took off 4 bases at V and 7 bases at J, with 11 bases between the two ends. This CDR3 has 13 residues. Here the CDR3 DNA reads TGCGCCAGCAGCCTCGGCTCCCCTGAAAAACTGTTTTTT. Protein: CASSLGSPEKLFF. Full variable domain (outside the CDR3, taken from reference TRBV5-1 and TRBJ1-4): KAGVTQTPRYLIKTRGQQVTLSCSPISGHRSVSWYQQTPGQGLQFLFEYFSETQRNKGNFPGRFSGRQFSNSRSEMNVSTLELGDSALYLCASSLGSPEKLFFGSGTQLSVL.

The V call is TRBV25-1, the J call TRBJ2-7; 8 nucleotides line up with TRBD1. V was clipped by 5 bases and J by 6 bases; unmatched bases: 3. The germline CDR1 and CDR2 sequences are MGHDK and SYGVNS. The CDR3 length is 12 residues. This CDR3 is CASSLTGVEQYF. The CDR3 bases are TGTGCCAGCAGTTTGACAGGGGTCGAGCAGTACTTC.

The chain is built from TRBV18 and TRBJ2-3; 9 nucleotides agree with TRBD2. The CDR3 is 17 residues long. J gave up 0 bases and V 3 bases, and 7 bases lay outside the gene matches. The germline gives CDR1 KGHSH, CDR2 LQKENI. As DNA, the CDR3 is TGTGCCAGCTCACCCCCGGGCCTAGCGGGGAGCACAGATACGCAGTATTTT. It specifies CASSPPGLAGSTDTQYF.

This clone appeared many times. Other DNA sequences in this sample translate to the same CDR3. This sequence joins TRBV4-3 and TRBJ1-1; unclear D gene. Germline values: CDR1 LGHNA, CDR2 YSLEER. The CDR3 spans 13 residues. V lost 3 bases and J lost 2, with 7 bases in between. The CDR3 here is CASSQAGNTEAFF. The CDR3 DNA reads TGCGCCAGCAGCCAGGCGGGTAACACTGAAGCTTTCTTT.

The genes are TRBV5-1 and TRBJ1-1; TRBD1 matches at 7 bases. This CDR3 has 16 amino acids. CDR1 is SGHRS and CDR2 is YFSETQ in the germline V gene. After removal of 4 bases from V and 0 bases from J, the junction contained 9 bases not matched to a gene. CDR3 sequence reads: CASSEDRAEMNTEAFF. DNA of the CDR3: TGCGCCAGCAGCGAAGACAGGGCCGAAATGAACACTGAAGCTTTCTTT.

The chain carries TRBV11-2 and TRBJ1-2; D is perhaps TRBD1 (5 bases). Germline V gives CDR1 SGHAT, CDR2 FQNNGV. The CDR3 runs to 15 residues. Trimming took 5 bases from V and 5 from J, leaving 18 bases between them. The DNA of the CDR3 is TGTGCCAGCAGCCAGGGTTCGGGGCAGCGATATGGCTACACCTTC. As protein: CASSQGSGQRYGYTF.

The chain is built from TRBV29-1 and TRBJ1-1; TRBD1 agrees at 7 bases. Germline V gene sequence: CDR1 SQVTM, CDR2 ANQGSEA. The ends lost 4 bases at V and 2 bases at J; junction bases unmatched: 7. The CDR3 contains 14 residues. The CDR3 here is CSVVGTVGNTEAFF. DNA of the CDR3: TGCAGCGTTGTGGGGACAGTAGGAAACACTGAAGCTTTCTTT.

The rearrangement links TRBV4-3 to TRBJ2-2; D is undetermined. The length of the CDR3 is 16 residues. V lost 4 bases, J lost 3 bases, and 15 bases lay in between. Germline V CDR1 and CDR2: LGHNA, YSLEER. Written as DNA, the CDR3 is TGCGCCAGCAGCCCCTATAAAACAGAGGACACCGGGGAGCTGTTTTTT. This sequence encodes CASSPYKTEDTGELFF.

V usage is TRBV5-1 and J usage is TRBJ2-1, with 9 nucleotides matching TRBD2. The CDR3 runs to 20 residues. Germline lookup yields CDR1 SGHRS and CDR2 YFSETQ. Trimming took 7 bases from V and 4 from J; bases not matched to a gene: 24. The CDR3 is CASAPGEASGVLGRYNEQFF. The DNA for the CDR3 is TGCGCCAGCGCGCCCGGCGAGGCTAGCGGGGTCCTCGGTAGGTACAATGAGCAGTTCTTC.

The count of this clone is one. The chain combines TRBV5-4 with TRBJ1-3; TRBD1 is a possible D gene (5 bases). In germline, CDR1 is SGHNT, CDR2 YYREEE (reference sequence). V gave up 2 bases and J gave up 2 bases, with 11 bases separating them. The CDR3 runs to 15 residues. As DNA, the CDR3 is TGTGCCAGCAGCTTTTCATGGGACGCTGGAAACACCATATATTTT. Protein sequence: CASSFSWDAGNTIYF.

The chain recombines TRBV4-3 with TRBJ2-7; 10 bases line up with TRBD2. The V gene's germline CDR1 is LGHNA and CDR2 YSLEER. With 4 bases clipped from V and 0 bases from J, the junction kept 3 bases outside the gene matches. The CDR3 consists of 15 residues. This CDR3 reads CASSPLAGASYEQYF. The CDR3 DNA follows: TGCGCCAGCAGCCCTCTAGCGGGGGCCTCCTACGAGCAGTACTTC.

This chain connects TRBV7-3 to TRBJ1-2; TRBD1 is a possible D gene (5 bases). Trimming stripped 5 bases from V and 4 bases from J, with 11 bases between. CDR1 SGHTA and CDR2 FQGTGA come from the germline V gene. The CDR3 covers 13 residues. CDR3 bases: TGTGCCAGCAGCCGGGGACCGGTCTATGGCTACACCTTC. This translates into CASSRGPVYGYTF. Drawing the rest from reference TRBV7-3 and TRBJ1-2, the complete variable domain is GAGVSQTPSNKVTEKGKYVELRCDPISGHTALYWYRQSLGQGPEFLIYFQGTGAADDSGLPNDRFFAVRPEGSVSTLKIQRTERGDSAVYLCASSRGPVYGYTFGSGTRLTVV.

The rearrangement joins TRBV18 to TRBJ1-5; 7 bases agree with TRBD1. Germline values: CDR1 KGHSH, CDR2 LQKENI. With 6 bases clipped from V and 4 bases from J, the junction kept 6 bases outside the gene matches. The CDR3 loop spans 14 amino acids. The CDR3 DNA reads TGTGCCAGCTCGCCTACAGGGGCTAATCAGCCCCAGCATTTT. Its translation: CASSPTGANQPQHF.

The chain is built from TRBV9 and TRBJ2-1, with 7 bases matching TRBD2. This CDR3 spans 14 amino acids. V was clipped by 0 bases and J by 7 bases; unmatched bases: 4. Per the germline V gene, CDR1 is SGDLS and CDR2 is YYNGEE. CDR3 protein: CASSVGLAPNEQFF. CDR3 DNA sequence: TGTGCCAGCAGCGTAGGACTAGCCCCTAATGAGCAGTTCTTC.

This rearrangement joins TRBV7-9 to TRBJ2-2; 7 bases are a match to TRBD2. The CDR3 spans 17 residues. Germline loops: CDR1 SEHNR, CDR2 FQNEAQ (reference sequence). With 5 bases clipped from V and 1 base from J, the junction kept 10 bases outside the gene matches. In DNA form, the CDR3 reads TGTGCCAGCAGCCTCACCGGGGGAGGGGAGAACACCGGGGAGCTGTTTTTT. Protein product: CASSLTGGGENTGELFF.

This rearrangement joins TRBV7-2 to TRBJ1-2; D ambiguous. Trimming left V 0 bases short and J 4 bases short, with 12 bases between. Germline V gives CDR1 SGHTA, CDR2 FQGNSA. This CDR3 comprises 15 residues. The CDR3 bases are TGTGCCAGCAGCTTAGCCACCATCCCTGGCTATGGCTACACCTTC. Amino acids: CASSLATIPGYGYTF.

The genes are TRBV19 and TRBJ2-3, with D hard to call. In germline, CDR1 is LNHDA, CDR2 SQIVND (reference sequence). The V end was cut by 5 bases, the J end by 5 bases, with 20 bases between. The CDR3 has 16 residues. CDR3 sequence reads: CASSASPGSPGDTQYF. DNA of the CDR3: TGTGCCAGTAGTGCCTCCCCGGGTTCTCCTGGAGATACGCAGTATTTT.